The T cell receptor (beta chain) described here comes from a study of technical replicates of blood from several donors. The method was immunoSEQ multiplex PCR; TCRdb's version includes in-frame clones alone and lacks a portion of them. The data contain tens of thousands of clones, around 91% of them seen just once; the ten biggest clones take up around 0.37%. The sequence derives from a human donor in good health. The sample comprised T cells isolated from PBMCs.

Written as DNA, the CDR3 is TGTGCCGGGACTAGCGGGAGGGAGAGCTCCTACAATGAGCAGTTCTTC. Translating gives CAGTSGRESSYNEQFF. V is TRBV30 and J is TRBJ2-1, with 16 bases matching TRBD2. This CDR3 spans 16 amino acids. V lost 8 bases and J lost 0; bases outside the gene matches: 4. Looked up from germline, CDR1 is GTSNPN and CDR2 is SVGIG (reference sequence).